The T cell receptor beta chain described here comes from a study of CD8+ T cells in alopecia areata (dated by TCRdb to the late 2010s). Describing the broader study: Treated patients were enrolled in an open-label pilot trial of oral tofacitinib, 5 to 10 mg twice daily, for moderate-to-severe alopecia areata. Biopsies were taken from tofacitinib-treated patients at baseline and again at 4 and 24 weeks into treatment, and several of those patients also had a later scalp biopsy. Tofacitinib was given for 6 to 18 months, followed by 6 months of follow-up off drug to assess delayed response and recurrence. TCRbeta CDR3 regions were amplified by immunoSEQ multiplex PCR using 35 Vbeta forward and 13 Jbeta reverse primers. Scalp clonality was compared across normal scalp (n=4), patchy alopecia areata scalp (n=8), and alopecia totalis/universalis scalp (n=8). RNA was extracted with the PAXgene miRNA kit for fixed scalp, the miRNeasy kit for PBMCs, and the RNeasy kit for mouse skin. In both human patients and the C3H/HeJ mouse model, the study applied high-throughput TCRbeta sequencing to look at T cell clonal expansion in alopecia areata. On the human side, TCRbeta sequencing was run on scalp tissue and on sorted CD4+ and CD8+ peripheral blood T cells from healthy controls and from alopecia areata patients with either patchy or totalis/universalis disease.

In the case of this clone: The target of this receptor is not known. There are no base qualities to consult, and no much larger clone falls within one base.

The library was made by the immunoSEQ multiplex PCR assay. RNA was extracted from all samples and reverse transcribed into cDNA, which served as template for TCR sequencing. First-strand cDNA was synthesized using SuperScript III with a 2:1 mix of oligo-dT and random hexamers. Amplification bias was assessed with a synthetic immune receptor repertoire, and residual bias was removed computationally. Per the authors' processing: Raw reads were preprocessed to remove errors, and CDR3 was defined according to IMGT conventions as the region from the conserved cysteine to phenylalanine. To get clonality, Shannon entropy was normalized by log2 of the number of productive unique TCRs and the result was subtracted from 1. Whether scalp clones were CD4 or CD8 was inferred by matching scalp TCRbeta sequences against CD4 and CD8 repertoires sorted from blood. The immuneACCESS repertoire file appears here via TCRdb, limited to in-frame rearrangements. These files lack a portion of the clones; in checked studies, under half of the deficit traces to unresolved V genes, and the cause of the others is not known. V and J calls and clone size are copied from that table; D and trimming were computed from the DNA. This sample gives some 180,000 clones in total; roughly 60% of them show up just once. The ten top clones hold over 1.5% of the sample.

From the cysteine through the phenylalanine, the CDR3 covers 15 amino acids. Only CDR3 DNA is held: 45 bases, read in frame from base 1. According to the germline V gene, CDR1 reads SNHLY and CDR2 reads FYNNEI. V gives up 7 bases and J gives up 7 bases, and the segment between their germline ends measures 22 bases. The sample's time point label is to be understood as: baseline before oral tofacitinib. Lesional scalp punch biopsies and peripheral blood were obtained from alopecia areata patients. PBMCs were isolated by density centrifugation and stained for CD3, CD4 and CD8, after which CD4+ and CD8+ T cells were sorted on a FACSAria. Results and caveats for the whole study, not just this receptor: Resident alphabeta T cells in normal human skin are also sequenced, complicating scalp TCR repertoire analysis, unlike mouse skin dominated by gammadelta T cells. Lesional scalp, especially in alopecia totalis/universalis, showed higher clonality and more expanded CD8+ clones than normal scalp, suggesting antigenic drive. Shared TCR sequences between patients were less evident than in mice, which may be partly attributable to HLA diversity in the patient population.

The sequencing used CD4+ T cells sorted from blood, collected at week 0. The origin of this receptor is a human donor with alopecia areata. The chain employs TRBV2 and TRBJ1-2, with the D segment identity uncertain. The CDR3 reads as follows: CASIQTARIESGYTF. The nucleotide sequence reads TGTGCCAGCATCCAAACTGCGAGGATTGAGAGTGGCTACACCTTC.